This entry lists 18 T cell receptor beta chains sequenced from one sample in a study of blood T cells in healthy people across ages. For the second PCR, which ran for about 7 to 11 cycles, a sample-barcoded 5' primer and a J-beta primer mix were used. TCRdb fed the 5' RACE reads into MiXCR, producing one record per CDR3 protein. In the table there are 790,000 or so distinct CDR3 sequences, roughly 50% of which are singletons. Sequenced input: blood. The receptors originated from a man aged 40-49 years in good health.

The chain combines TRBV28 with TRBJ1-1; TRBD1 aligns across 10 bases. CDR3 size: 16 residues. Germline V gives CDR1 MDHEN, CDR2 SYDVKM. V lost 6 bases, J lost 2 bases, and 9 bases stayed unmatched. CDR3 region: CASRNRDRGSNTEAFF. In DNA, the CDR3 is TGTGCCAGCAGAAACCGGGACAGGGGCAGCAACACTGAAGCTTTCTTT.

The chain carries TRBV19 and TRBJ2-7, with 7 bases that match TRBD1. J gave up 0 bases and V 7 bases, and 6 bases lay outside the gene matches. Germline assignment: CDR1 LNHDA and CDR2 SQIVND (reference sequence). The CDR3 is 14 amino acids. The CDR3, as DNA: TGTGCCAGTAAGGGGACAGTCAGCTCCTACGAGCAGTACTTC. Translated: CASKGTVSSYEQYF.

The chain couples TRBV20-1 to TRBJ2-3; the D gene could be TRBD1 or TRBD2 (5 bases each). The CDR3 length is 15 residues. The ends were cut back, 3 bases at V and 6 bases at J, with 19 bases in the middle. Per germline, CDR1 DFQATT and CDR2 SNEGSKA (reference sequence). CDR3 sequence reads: CSARRDLGPDDTQYF. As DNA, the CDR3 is TGCAGTGCTAGGAGGGACCTAGGGCCCGATGATACGCAGTATTTT.

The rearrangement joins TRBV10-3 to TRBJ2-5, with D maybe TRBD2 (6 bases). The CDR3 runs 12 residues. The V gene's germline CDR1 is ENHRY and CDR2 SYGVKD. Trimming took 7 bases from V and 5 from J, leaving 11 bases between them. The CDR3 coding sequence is TGTGCCATCAAAGACGGGACTGAGACCCAGTACTTC. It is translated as CAIKDGTETQYF.

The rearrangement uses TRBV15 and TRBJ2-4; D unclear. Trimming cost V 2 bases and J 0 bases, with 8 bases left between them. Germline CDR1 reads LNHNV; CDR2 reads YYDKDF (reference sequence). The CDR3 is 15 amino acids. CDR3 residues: CATSRPQVAKNIQYF. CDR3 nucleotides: TGTGCCACCAGCAGACCCCAGGTAGCCAAAAACATTCAGTACTTC.

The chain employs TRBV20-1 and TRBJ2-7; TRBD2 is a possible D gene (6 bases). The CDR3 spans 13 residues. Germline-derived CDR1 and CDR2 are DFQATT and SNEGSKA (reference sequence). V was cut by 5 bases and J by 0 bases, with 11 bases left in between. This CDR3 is CSAGDFSSYEQYF. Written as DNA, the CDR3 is TGCAGTGCTGGGGACTTCAGCTCCTACGAGCAGTACTTC.

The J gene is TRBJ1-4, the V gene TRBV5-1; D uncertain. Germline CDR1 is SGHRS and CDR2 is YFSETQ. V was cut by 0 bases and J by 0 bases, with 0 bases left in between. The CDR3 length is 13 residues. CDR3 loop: CASSLATNEKLFF. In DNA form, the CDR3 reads TGCGCCAGCAGCTTGGCAACTAATGAAAAACTGTTTTTT. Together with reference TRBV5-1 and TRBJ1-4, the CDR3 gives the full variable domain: KAGVTQTPRYLIKTRGQQVTLSCSPISGHRSVSWYQQTPGQGLQFLFEYFSETQRNKGNFPGRFSGRQFSNSRSEMNVSTLELGDSALYLCASSLATNEKLFFGSGTQLSVL.

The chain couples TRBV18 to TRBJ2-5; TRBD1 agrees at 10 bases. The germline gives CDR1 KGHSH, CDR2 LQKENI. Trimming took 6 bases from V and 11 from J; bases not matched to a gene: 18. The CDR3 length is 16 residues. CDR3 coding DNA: TGTGCCAGCTCCCCTCCGGGACAGGGGATTTTCAATGAGCAGTACTTC. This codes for CASSPPGQGIFNEQYF.

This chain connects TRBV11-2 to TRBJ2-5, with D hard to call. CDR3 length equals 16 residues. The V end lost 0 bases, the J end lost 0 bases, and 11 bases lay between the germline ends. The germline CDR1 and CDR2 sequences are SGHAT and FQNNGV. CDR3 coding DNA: TGTGCCAGCAGCTTAGATCGGCAGGCAGACCAAGAGACCCAGTACTTC. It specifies CASSLDRQADQETQYF.

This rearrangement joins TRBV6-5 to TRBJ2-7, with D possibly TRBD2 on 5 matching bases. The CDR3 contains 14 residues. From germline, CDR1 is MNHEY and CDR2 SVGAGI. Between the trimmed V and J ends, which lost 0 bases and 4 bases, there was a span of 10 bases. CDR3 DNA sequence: TGTGCCAGCAGTTACTCAGGAGCGGAGTACGAGCAGTACTTC. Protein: CASSYSGAEYEQYF.

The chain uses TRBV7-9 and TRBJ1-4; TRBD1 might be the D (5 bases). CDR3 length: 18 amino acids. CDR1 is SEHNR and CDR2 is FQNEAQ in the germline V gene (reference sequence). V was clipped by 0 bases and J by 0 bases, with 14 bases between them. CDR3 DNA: TGTGCCAGCAGCTTAGCGGACAAGGAAGACGCAACTAATGAAAAACTGTTTTTT. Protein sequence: CASSLADKEDATNEKLFF.

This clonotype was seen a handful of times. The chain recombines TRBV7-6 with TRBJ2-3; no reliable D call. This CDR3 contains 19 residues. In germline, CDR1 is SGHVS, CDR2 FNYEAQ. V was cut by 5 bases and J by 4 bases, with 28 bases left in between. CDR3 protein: CASSQTPFYEQPLADTQYF. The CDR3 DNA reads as TGTGCCAGCAGCCAAACCCCGTTTTACGAACAGCCGTTGGCAGATACGCAGTATTTT.

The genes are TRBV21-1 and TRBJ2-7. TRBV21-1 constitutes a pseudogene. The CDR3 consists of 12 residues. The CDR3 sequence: CASEVGAYEQYF. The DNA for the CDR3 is TGTGCCAGCGAGGTTGGGGCCTACGAGCAGTACTTC.

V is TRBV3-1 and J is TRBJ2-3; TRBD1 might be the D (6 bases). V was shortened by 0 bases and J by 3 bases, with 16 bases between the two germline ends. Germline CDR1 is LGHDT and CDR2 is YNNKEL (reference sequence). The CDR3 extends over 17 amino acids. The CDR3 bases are TGTGCCAGCAGCCAAGACCTAGTGAGGCAGGGGACAGATACGCAGTATTTT. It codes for CASSQDLVRQGTDTQYF.

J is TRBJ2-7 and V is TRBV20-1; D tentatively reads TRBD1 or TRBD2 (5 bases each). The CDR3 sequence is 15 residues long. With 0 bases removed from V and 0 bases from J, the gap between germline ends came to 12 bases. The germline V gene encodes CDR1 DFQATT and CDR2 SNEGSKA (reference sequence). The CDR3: CSARDRGASSYEQYF. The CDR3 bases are TGCAGTGCTAGAGATCGAGGGGCAAGCTCCTACGAGCAGTACTTC.

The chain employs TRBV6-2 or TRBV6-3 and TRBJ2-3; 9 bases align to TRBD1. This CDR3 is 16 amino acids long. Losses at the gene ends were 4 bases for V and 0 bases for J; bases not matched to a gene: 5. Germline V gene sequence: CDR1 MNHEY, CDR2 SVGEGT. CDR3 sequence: CASSFGTGLSTDTQYF. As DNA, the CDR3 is TGTGCCAGCAGTTTCGGGACAGGGCTTAGCACAGATACGCAGTATTTT.

CDR3 amino acids: CASSQGVGGAGEQYF. CDR3 coding DNA: TGTGCCAGCAGCCAAGGTGTAGGGGGGGCGGGTGAGCAGTACTTC. This chain uses TRBV14 with TRBJ2-5; possible D gene TRBD2, 7 bases. CDR3 length: 15 residues. V lost 1 base, J lost 11 bases, and 20 bases lay in between. Germline lookup yields CDR1 SGHDN and CDR2 FVKESK.

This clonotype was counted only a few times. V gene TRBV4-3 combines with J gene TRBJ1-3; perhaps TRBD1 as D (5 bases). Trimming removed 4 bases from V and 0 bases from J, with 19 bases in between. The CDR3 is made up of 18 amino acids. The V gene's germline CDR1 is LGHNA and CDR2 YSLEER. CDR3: CASSPSGGTGDSGNTIYF. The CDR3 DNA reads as TGCGCCAGCAGCCCTTCTGGGGGAACAGGAGACTCTGGAAACACCATATATTTT.